Presented here are 19 T cell receptor beta chains from one specimen sequenced in a study of regulatory T cells in long-lasting Graves disease. Time point meaning: newly diagnosed GD, antithyroid drugs for less than 3 months. Making the TCR library involved RNA that had been extracted from PBMCs. Building the TCR beta libraries relied on iRepertoire HTBI primers, and CDR3 regions underwent Arm-PCR. A single record per CDR3 protein comes from TCRdb applying MiXCR to the multiplex PCR reads. This sample has some 400,000 distinct CDR3 sequences; 14% to 15% occur once, and the top ten carry over 15%. A further study also used this sample, focusing on T cells in Graves' hyperthyroidism and ophthalmopathy.

The sequenced sample was peripheral blood mononuclear cells (PBMCs), obtained at new diagnosis, from a patient treated with antithyroid drugs. The receptors were sampled from a woman in her twenties or thirties with Graves disease.

With regard to this clonotype: A much larger clone sits a single nucleotide away, making a read error possible. This chain's CDR3 is CASIPLSNFQETQYF. DNA of the CDR3: TGTGCCAGCATTCCCCTCTCTAACTTCCAAGAGACCCAGTACTTC. The V and J genes are TRBV28 and TRBJ2-5; D is ambiguous. The CDR3 extends over 15 amino acids. Trimming pared 7 bases from V and 1 base from J, leaving 16 bases between. Per the germline V gene, CDR1 is MDHEN and CDR2 is SYDVKM.

This clonotype was observed at least ten times. The CDR3 bases are TGTGCCAGCACCGGACAGGGTGGGGAGACCCAGTACTTC. This sequence encodes CASTGQGGETQYF. The chain links TRBV12-3 or TRBV12-4 to TRBJ2-5; 8 bases map to TRBD1. The CDR3 consists of 13 residues. J gave up 5 bases and V 7 bases, and 6 bases lay outside the gene matches.

The genes are TRBV29-1 and TRBJ2-7, with TRBD1 matching 10 bases. Germline CDR1 and CDR2: SQVTM and ANQGSEA. The CDR3 runs to 13 residues. V shed 7 bases and J 5 bases; nucleotides not matched to a gene: 8. The CDR3 nucleotides are TGCAGCGCGGGGGGGACAGGGGTCCACGAGCAGTACTTC. As protein: CSAGGTGVHEQYF.

The V gene is TRBV7-8, the J gene TRBJ2-5, with D perhaps TRBD1 or TRBD2 (5 bases each). There are 16 residues in the CDR3. CDR1 is SGHVS and CDR2 is FQNEAQ in the germline V gene. The V end was cut by 2 bases, the J end by 5 bases, with 18 bases between. The CDR3 spells CASSLIGQGRGETQYF. CDR3 in DNA: TGTGCCAGCAGCTTAATCGGGCAGGGACGAGGGGAGACCCAGTACTTC.

This clonotype occurred many times. J is TRBJ2-1 and V is TRBV10-1; D is perhaps TRBD2 (5 bases). This CDR3 has 15 amino acids. Trimming stripped 5 bases from V and 8 bases from J, with 19 bases between. Looked up from germline, CDR1 is WNHNN and CDR2 is SYGVQD (reference sequence). The CDR3 here is CASSPGLGPPDEQFF. CDR3 sequence (DNA): TGCGCCAGCAGTCCCGGACTGGGTCCACCGGATGAGCAGTTCTTC.

This clonotype was observed at least ten times. The chain recombines TRBV3-1 with TRBJ2-7, with a weak D call TRBD1 (6 bases). The CDR3 runs 14 residues. The V end was cut by 4 bases, the J end by 0 bases, with 10 bases between. Germline CDR1 LGHDT, CDR2 YNNKEL (reference sequence). The CDR3 coding sequence is TGTGCCAGCAGCCCCCGGGACATCTCCTACGAGCAGTACTTC. Translated: CASSPRDISYEQYF.

Notes on this clonotype: Only one base separates this from a far larger clonotype, so it likely reflects a read error. J is TRBJ2-7 and V is TRBV6-2 or TRBV6-3, with a possible D match to TRBD1 (5 bases). Trimming pared 4 bases from V and 6 bases from J, leaving 16 bases between. CDR3 size: 14 residues. In germline, CDR1 is MNHEY, CDR2 SVGEGT. DNA for the CDR3: TGTGCCAGCAGTTCGGTAGGCAGGGTAAGCGAGCAGTACTTC. This codes for CASSSVGRVSEQYF.

This clonotype was counted many times. The rearrangement links TRBV28 to TRBJ2-1, with 10 nucleotides matching TRBD2. The CDR3 runs to 15 residues. J was trimmed by 0 bases and V by 6 bases; bases with no gene match: 2. Germline lookup yields CDR1 MDHEN and CDR2 SYDVKM. CDR3 sequence reads: CASRPSGSSYNEQFF. The DNA for the CDR3 is TGTGCCAGCAGGCCTAGCGGGAGCTCCTACAATGAGCAGTTCTTC.

This clonotype came up many times. V gene TRBV18 combines with J gene TRBJ1-2; tentative D call: TRBD1 (5 bases). V lost 2 bases, J lost 1 base, and 8 bases lay in between. Germline V gene sequence: CDR1 KGHSH, CDR2 LQKENI. The CDR3 contains 14 residues. As DNA, the CDR3 is TGTGCCAGCTCACCAGGGGCGGATAACTATGGCTACACCTTC. This translates into CASSPGADNYGYTF.

CDR3 loop: CASSDIPGVDTQYF. Here the CDR3 DNA reads TGTGCCAGCAGTGACATCCCGGGGGTAGATACGCAGTATTTT. The gene calls are TRBV6-4 and TRBJ2-3, with a tentative D call TRBD2 (6 bases). In germline, CDR1 is MRHNA, CDR2 SNTAGT. V shed 2 bases and J shed 5 bases, with 11 bases lying between them. The CDR3 spans 14 residues.

This clonotype has a count of ten or more. The chain combines TRBV2 with TRBJ2-7; tentatively, D is TRBD1 or TRBD2 (5 bases each). Germline-derived CDR1 and CDR2 are SNHLY and FYNNEI. Trimming pared 3 bases from V and 6 bases from J, leaving 24 bases between. CDR3 length: 17 amino acids. CDR3 sequence (DNA): TGTGCCAGCAGTGAGGAGGATATCAGGGTTCGGCCTAGCGAGCAGTACTTC. This codes for CASSEEDIRVRPSEQYF.

This clonotype was recorded a few times. The chain employs TRBV20-1 and TRBJ1-5; D gene unclear. CDR1 and CDR2 (germline): DFQATT, SNEGSKA (reference sequence). Between the trimmed V and J ends, which lost 0 bases and 7 bases, there was a span of 10 bases. The CDR3 is made up of 13 amino acids. The CDR3 protein is CSAREGTSQPQHF. CDR3 in DNA: TGCAGTGCTAGAGAAGGCACTTCACAGCCCCAGCATTTT.

This clonotype occurred many times. The chain has TRBV30 and TRBJ2-1, with D possibly matching TRBD2 (5 bases). CDR1 is GTSNPN, CDR2 SVGIG, per germline (reference sequence). The CDR3 has 12 amino acids. V lost 4 bases and J lost 2, with 6 bases in between. The CDR3 sequence: CAWTGAYNEQFF. The CDR3 coding sequence is TGTGCCTGGACCGGGGCCTACAATGAGCAGTTCTTC.

This clonotype has only a few counts. The J gene is TRBJ1-3, the V gene TRBV20-1; D gene uncertain. The V and J ends lost 3 bases and 0 bases respectively, with 12 bases between them. Germline V gene data show CDR1 as DFQATT and CDR2 as SNEGSKA (reference sequence). The CDR3 has 15 amino acids. The CDR3 nucleotides are TGCAGTGCTAGTACACCAACCAACTCTGGAAACACCATATATTTT. Translated, it gives CSASTPTNSGNTIYF.

In the case of this clonotype: A much larger clone lies one base from this, so it may be a read error. The rearrangement joins TRBV18 to TRBJ2-7; D unclear. The germline gives CDR1 KGHSH, CDR2 LQKENI. The CDR3 runs 15 residues. V was clipped by 4 bases and J by 0 bases, with 13 bases between them. CDR3 sequence (DNA): TGTGCCAGCTCACAGCACTCGACGAGCTCCTACGAGCAGTACTTC. Residues: CASSQHSTSSYEQYF.

This clonotype was seen at least ten times. This rearrangement joins TRBV5-4 to TRBJ1-6; 8 bases are shared with TRBD1. The CDR3 extends over 15 amino acids. The V gene end was trimmed by 4 bases and the J gene end by 10 bases; junction bases not matched to a gene: 10. Germline CDR1 is SGHNT and CDR2 is YYREEE (reference sequence). This CDR3 reads CASSPADRVGSPLHF. The CDR3 nucleotides are TGTGCCAGCAGCCCCGCGGACAGGGTCGGGTCACCCCTCCACTTT.

In the case of this clonotype: A much larger clone differs by one base, so this may be a read error. The V call is TRBV28, the J call TRBJ1-5, with a tentative D call TRBD1 (5 bases). Germline V lookup: CDR1 MDHEN, CDR2 SYDVKM. CDR3 size: 16 residues. V was cut by 5 bases and J by 3 bases, with 17 bases left in between. The CDR3 sequence is CASSPPGGGINQPQHF. The CDR3, as DNA: TGTGCCAGCAGTCCACCGGGGGGAGGGATCAATCAGCCCCAGCATTTT. The full variable domain, in which reference TRBV28 and TRBJ1-5 provide the parts outside the CDR3, is DVKVTQSSRYLVKRTGEKVFLECVQDMDHENMFWYRQDPGLGLRLIYFSYDVKMKEKGDIPEGYSVSREKKERFSLILESASTNQTSMYLCASSPPGGGINQPQHFGDGTRLSIL.

The table lists this clonotype with many counts. V gene TRBV11-2 combines with J gene TRBJ1-4, with D tentatively TRBD1 (5 bases). The CDR3 runs 14 residues. Germline CDR1 reads SGHAT; CDR2 reads FQNNGV. The V end lost 2 bases, the J end lost 12 bases, and 16 bases lay between the germline ends. CDR3 in amino acids: CASSLRRGGRELFF. For the CDR3, the DNA is TGTGCCAGCAGCTTAAGGAGGGGAGGGAGGGAACTGTTTTTT.

This clonotype was counted only a few times. The genes are TRBV7-3 and TRBJ2-1; TRBD2 is a possible D gene (5 bases). This CDR3 is built from 15 residues. Looked up from germline, CDR1 is SGHTA and CDR2 is FQGTGA. Trimming took off 5 bases at V and 4 bases at J, with 15 bases between the two ends. CDR3 region: CASSPFGGPYNEQFF. The CDR3 nucleotides are TGTGCCAGCAGCCCCTTTGGCGGGCCATACAATGAGCAGTTCTTC.